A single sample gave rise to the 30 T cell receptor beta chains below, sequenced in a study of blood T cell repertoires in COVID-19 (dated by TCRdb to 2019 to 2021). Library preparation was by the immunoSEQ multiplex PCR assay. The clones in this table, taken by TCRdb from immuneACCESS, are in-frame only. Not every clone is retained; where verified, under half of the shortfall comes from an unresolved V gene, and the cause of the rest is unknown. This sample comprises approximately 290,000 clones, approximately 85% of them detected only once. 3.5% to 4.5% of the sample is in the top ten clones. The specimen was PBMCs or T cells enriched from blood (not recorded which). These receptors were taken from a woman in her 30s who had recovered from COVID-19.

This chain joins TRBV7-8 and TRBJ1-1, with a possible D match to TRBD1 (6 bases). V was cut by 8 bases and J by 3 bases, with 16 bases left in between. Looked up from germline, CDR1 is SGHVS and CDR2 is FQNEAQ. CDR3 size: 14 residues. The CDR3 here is CASGRQDWDTEAFF. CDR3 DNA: TGTGCCAGCGGCCGACAGGATTGGGACACTGAAGCTTTCTTT. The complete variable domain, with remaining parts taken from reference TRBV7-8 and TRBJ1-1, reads GAGVSQSPRYKVAKRGQDVALRCDPISGHVSLFWYQQALGQGPEFLTYFQNEAQLDKSGLPSDRFFAERPEGSVSTLKIQRTQQEDSAVYLCASGRQDWDTEAFFGQGTRLTVV.

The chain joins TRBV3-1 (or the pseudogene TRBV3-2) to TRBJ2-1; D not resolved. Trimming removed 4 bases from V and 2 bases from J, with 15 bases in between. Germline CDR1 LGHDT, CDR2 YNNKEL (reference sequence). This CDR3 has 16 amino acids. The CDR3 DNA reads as TGTGCCAGCAGCCGCGTCGTTTCTTTCGCCTACAATGAGCAGTTCTTC. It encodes CASSRVVSFAYNEQFF.

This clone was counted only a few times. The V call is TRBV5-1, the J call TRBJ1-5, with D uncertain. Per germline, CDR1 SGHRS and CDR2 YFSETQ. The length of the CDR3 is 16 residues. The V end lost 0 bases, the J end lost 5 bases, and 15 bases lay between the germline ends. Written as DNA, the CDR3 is TGCGCCAGCAGCTTGGGCCCCGGGGAGGCGGATCAGCCCCAGCATTTT. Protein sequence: CASSLGPGEADQPQHF.

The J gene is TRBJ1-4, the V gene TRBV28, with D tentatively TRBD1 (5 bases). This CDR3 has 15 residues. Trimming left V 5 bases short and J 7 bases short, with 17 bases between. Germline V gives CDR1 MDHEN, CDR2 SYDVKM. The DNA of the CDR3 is TGTGCCAGCAGTGTAACAGGTGTGGTGGGTGAAAAACTGTTTTTT. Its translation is CASSVTGVVGEKLFF.

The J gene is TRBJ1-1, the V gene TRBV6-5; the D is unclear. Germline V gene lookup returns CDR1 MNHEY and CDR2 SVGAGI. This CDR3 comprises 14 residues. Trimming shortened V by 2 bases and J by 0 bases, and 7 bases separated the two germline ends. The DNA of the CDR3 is TGTGCCAGCAGTTACGCGTTAATGAACACTGAAGCTTTCTTT. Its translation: CASSYALMNTEAFF.

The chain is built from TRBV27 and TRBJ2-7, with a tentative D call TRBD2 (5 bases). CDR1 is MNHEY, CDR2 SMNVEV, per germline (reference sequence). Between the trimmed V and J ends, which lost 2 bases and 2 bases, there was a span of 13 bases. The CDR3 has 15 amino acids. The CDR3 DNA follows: TGTGCCAGCAGTTTAGGAGCCGGGGAGACCTACGAGCAGTACTTC. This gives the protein CASSLGAGETYEQYF.

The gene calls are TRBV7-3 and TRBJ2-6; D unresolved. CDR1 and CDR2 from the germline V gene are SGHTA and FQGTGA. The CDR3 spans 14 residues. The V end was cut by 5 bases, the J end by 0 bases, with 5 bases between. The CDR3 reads CASSPFSGANVLTF. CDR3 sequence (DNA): TGTGCCAGCAGCCCCTTCTCTGGGGCCAACGTCCTGACTTTC.

CDR3 coding DNA: TGTGCCAGCAGCTCTACAGGGGCTCGTGGCTACACCTTC. Its protein product is CASSSTGARGYTF. The chain is built from TRBV12-3 or TRBV12-4 and TRBJ1-2; 7 positions agree with TRBD1. V trimming: 6 bases; J trimming: 7 bases; junction bases outside the gene matches: 8. CDR3 size: 13 residues.

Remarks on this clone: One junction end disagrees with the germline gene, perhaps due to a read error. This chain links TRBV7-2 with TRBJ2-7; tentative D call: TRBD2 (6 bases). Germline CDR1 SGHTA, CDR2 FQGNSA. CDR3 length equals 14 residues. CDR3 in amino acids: CASSSRFRGSAQHF. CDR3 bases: TGTGCCAGCAGCTCCCGTTTCCGGGGGTCCGCCCAGCACTTC.

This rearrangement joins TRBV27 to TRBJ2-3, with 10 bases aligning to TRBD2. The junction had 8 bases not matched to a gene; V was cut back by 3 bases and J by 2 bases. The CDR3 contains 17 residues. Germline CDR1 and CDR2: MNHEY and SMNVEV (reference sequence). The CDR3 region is CASSFLASGRATDTQYF. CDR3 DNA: TGTGCCAGCAGTTTCTTGGCGAGCGGGAGGGCCACAGATACGCAGTATTTT.

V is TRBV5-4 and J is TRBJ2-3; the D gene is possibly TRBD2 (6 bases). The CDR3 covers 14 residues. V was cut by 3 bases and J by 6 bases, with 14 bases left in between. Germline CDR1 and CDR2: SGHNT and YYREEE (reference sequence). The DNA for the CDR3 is TGTGCCAGCAGCTCCCGACTAGACGAGGATACGCAGTATTTT. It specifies CASSSRLDEDTQYF. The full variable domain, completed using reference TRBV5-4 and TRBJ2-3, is ETGVTQSPTHLIKTRGQQVTLRCSSQSGHNTVSWYQQALGQGPQFIFQYYREEENGRGNFPPRFSGLQFPNYSSELNVNALELDDSALYLCASSSRLDEDTQYFGPGTRLTVL.

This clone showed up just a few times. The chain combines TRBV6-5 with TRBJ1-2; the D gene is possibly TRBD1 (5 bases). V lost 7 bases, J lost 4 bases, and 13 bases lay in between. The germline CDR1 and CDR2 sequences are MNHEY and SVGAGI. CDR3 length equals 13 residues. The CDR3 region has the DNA TGTGCCAGCACCTCTAGCGGGACCTATGGCTACACCTTC. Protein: CASTSSGTYGYTF.

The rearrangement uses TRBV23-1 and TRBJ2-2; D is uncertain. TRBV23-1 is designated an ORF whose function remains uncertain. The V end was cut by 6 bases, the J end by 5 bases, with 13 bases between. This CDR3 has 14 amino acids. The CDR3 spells CASSRVGDTGELFF. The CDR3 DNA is TGCGCCAGCAGCCGCGTTGGTGATACCGGGGAGCTGTTTTTT.

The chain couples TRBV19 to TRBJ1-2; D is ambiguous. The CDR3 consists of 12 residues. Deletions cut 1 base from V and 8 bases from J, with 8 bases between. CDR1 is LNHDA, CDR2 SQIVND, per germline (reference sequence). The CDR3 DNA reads TGTGCCAGTAGTATAGGCGCAGGCGGCTACACCTTC. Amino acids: CASSIGAGGYTF.

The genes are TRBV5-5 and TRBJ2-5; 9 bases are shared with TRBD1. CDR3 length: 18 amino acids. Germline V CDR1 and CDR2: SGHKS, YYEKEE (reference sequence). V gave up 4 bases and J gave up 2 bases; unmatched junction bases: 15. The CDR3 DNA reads TGTGCCAGCAGCCAGTTAGGACAGGGGTTGATGGGTCAAGAGACCCAGTACTTC. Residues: CASSQLGQGLMGQETQYF.

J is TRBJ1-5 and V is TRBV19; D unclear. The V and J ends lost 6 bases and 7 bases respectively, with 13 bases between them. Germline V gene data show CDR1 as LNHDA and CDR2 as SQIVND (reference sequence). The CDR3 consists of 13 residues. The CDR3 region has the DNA TGTGCCAGTAGCCCGACTGACCGCCAGCCCCAGCATTTT. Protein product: CASSPTDRQPQHF.

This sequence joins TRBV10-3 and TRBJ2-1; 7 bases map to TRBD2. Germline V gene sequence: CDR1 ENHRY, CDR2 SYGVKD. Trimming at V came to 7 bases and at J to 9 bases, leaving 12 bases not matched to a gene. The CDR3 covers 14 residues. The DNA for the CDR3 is TGTGCCATCAAGGTAGTAGCGGGTCTTGGTGAGCAGTTCTTC. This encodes CAIKVVAGLGEQFF.

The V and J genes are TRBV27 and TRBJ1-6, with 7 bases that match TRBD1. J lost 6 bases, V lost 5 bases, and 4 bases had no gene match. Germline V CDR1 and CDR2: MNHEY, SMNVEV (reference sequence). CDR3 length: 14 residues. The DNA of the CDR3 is TGTGCCAGCAGTCCCGGGACAGCTAATTCACCCCTCCACTTT. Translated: CASSPGTANSPLHF.

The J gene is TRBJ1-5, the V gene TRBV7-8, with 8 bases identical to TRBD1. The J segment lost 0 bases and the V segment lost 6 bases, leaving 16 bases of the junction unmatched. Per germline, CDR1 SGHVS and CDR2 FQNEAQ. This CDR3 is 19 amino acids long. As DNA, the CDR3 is TGTGCCAGCAGTCGGTATGGGACAGGACCACCCTATAGCAATCAGCCCCAGCATTTT. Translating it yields CASSRYGTGPPYSNQPQHF.

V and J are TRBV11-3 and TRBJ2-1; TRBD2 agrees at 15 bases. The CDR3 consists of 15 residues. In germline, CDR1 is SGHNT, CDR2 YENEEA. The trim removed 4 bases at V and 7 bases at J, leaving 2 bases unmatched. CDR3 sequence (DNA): TGTGCCAGCAGCTCGGGACTAGCGGGGGGTAATGAGCAGTTCTTC. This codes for CASSSGLAGGNEQFF.

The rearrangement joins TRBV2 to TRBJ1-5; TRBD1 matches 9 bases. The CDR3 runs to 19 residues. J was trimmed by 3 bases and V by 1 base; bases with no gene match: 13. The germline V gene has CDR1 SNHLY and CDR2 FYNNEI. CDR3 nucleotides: TGTGCCAGCAGTGAAGTCCGCACCGGGACAGGGATTTACAATCAGCCCCAGCATTTT. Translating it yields CASSEVRTGTGIYNQPQHF.

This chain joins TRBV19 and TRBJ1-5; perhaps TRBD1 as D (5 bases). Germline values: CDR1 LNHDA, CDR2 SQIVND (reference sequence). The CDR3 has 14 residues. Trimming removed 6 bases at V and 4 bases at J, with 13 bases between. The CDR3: CASSAGPYNQPQHF. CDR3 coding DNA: TGTGCCAGTAGCGCGGGACCCTATAATCAGCCCCAGCATTTT.

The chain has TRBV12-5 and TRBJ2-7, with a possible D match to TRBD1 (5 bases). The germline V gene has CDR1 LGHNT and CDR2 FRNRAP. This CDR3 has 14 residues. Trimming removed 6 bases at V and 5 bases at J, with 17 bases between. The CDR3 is CASGPPGRAHEQYF. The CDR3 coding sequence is TGTGCTAGTGGGCCCCCCGGCAGGGCCCACGAGCAGTACTTC.

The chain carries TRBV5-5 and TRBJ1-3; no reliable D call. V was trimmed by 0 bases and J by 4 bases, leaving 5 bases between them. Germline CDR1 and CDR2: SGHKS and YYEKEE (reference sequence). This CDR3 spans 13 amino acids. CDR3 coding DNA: TGTGCCAGCAGCTTGGACAGCGGAAACACCATATATTTT. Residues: CASSLDSGNTIYF.

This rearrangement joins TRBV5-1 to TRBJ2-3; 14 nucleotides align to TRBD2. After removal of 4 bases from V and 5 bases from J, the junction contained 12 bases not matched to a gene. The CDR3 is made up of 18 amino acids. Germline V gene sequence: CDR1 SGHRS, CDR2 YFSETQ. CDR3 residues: CASSDRLAGGPKEDTQYF. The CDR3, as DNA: TGCGCCAGCAGCGATAGACTAGCGGGGGGGCCAAAGGAAGATACGCAGTATTTT.

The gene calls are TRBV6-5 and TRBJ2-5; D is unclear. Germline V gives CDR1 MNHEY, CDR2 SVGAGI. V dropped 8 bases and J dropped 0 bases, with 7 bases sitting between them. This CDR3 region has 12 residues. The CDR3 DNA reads TGTGCCAGCGGCCGGGACCAAGAGACCCAGTACTTC. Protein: CASGRDQETQYF.

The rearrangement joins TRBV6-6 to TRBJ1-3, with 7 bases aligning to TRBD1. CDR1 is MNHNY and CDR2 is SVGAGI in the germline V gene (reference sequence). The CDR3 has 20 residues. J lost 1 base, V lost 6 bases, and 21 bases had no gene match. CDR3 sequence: CASSLPITTGSFTSGNTIYF. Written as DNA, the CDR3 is TGTGCCAGCAGCCTACCTATCACGACAGGGAGCTTCACATCTGGAAACACCATATATTTT.

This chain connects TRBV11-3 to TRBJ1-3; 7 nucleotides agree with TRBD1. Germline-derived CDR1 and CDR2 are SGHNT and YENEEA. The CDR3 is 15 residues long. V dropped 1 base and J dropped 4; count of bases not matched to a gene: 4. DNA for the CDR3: TGTGCCAGCAGCTTAGGCGACAGGGACGGAAACACCATATATTTT. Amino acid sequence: CASSLGDRDGNTIYF.

CDR3 amino acids: CASTFQKGDYGYTF. The CDR3 DNA sequence: TGTGCCAGTACCTTTCAAAAGGGGGACTATGGCTACACCTTC. This chain joins TRBV19 and TRBJ1-2, with D perhaps matching TRBD1 (6 bases). This CDR3 has 14 amino acids. CDR1 and CDR2 (germline): LNHDA, SQIVND (reference sequence). The V and J ends lost 7 bases and 3 bases respectively, with 15 bases between them. Based on the CDR3 plus reference TRBV19 and TRBJ1-2, the full variable domain is DGGITQSPKYLFRKEGQNVTLSCEQNLNHDAMYWYRQDPGQGLRLIYYSQIVNDFQKGDIAEGYSVSREKKESFPLTVTSAQKNPTAFYLCASTFQKGDYGYTFGSGTRLTVV.

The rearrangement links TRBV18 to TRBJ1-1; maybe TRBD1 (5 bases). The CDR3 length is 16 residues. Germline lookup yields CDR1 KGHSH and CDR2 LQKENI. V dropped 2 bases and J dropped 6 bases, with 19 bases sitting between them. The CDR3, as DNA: TGTGCCAGCTCACCAAATTTACTATCGACAGTTCCTGAAGCTTTCTTT. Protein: CASSPNLLSTVPEAFF.